These 12 T cell receptor beta chains were all obtained from the same sample, sequenced in a study of shared clonotypes between healthy human individuals. The assay was immunoSEQ multiplex PCR, and TCRdb's table has in-frame clones only and misses some. The sample consists of 950,000 to 1,100,000 clones, around four fifths of them appearing once. The sequenced sample was memory CD4+ T cells sorted from blood. Subset meaning: CD45RA-negative fraction. The source of these receptors is a man aged 18-30 years in good health.

This clone was counted only a few times. The chain employs TRBV29-1 and TRBJ1-1; the D is unclear. The CDR3 consists of 12 residues. The germline V and J ends were trimmed by 7 bases and 5 bases, with 14 bases remaining between them. The germline CDR1 and CDR2 sequences are SQVTM and ANQGSEA. DNA of the CDR3: TGCAGCGCTTCGCCTAAGGATACTGAAGCTTTCTTT. This encodes CSASPKDTEAFF.

The chain employs TRBV7-2 and TRBJ2-7, with 8 bases that match TRBD2. The CDR3 covers 14 residues. The germline V gene encodes CDR1 SGHTA and CDR2 FQGNSA. V was pared by 5 bases and J by 6 bases, with 9 bases of the junction left unmatched. The CDR3 protein is CASSPTLAGSEQYF. CDR3 DNA: TGTGCCAGCAGCCCTACCTTAGCGGGAAGCGAGCAGTACTTC.

This sequence joins TRBV18 and TRBJ2-1, with D uncertain. Germline assignment: CDR1 KGHSH and CDR2 LQKENI. This CDR3 contains 13 residues. V gave up 2 bases and J gave up 6 bases, with 8 bases separating them. As DNA, the CDR3 is TGTGCCAGCTCACCAAGCGTCAGCAATGAGCAGTTCTTC. This sequence encodes CASSPSVSNEQFF. Looking up the rest from reference TRBV18 and TRBJ2-1 gives the full variable domain: NAGVMQNPRHLVRRRGQEARLRCSPMKGHSHVYWYRQLPEEGLKFMVYLQKENIIDESGMPKERFSAEFPKEGPSILRIQQVVRGDSAAYFCASSPSVSNEQFFGPGTRLTVL.

Only a few counts were recorded for this clone. The rearrangement joins TRBV5-1 to TRBJ1-1; D is unclear. Looked up from germline, CDR1 is SGHRS and CDR2 is YFSETQ. V was trimmed by 6 bases and J by 0 bases, leaving 9 bases between them. The CDR3 runs to 13 residues. CDR3 coding DNA: TGCGCCAGCAAGTTAGAGATGAACACTGAAGCTTTCTTT. Translating it yields CASKLEMNTEAFF.

CDR3 DNA sequence: TGTGCCAGCAGCTTAGGGCGAGCGGGGGCCGGGGAGCTGTTTTTT. Its protein product is CASSLGRAGAGELFF. This chain joins TRBV7-2 and TRBJ2-2; 8 bases match TRBD2. Trimming removed 1 base from V and 6 bases from J; junction bases left unmatched: 4. From germline, CDR1 is SGHTA and CDR2 FQGNSA. This CDR3 comprises 15 residues.

This clone was found once. The chain couples TRBV7-2 to TRBJ1-2; 7 nucleotides line up with TRBD1. Germline CDR1 is SGHTA and CDR2 is FQGNSA. The CDR3 spans 16 residues. V lost 2 bases to trimming and J lost 1 base; unmatched junction nucleotides: 7. The CDR3 DNA reads as TGTGCCAGCAGCTTACGGGGACAGAGAATTAACTATGGCTACACCTTC. Residues: CASSLRGQRINYGYTF.

The rearrangement uses TRBV28 and TRBJ2-3; D not certain. The V and J ends lost 2 bases and 1 base respectively, with 10 bases between them. This CDR3 has 15 residues. Looked up from germline, CDR1 is MDHEN and CDR2 is SYDVKM. The CDR3 bases are TGTGCCAGCAGTTTAACGGGCGCTGGCACAGATACGCAGTATTTT. It specifies CASSLTGAGTDTQYF.

This clone was detected once. V usage is TRBV15 and J usage is TRBJ2-1, with no clear D. The CDR3 covers 13 residues. Germline values: CDR1 LNHNV, CDR2 YYDKDF (reference sequence). V was clipped by 1 base and J by 10 bases, with 11 bases between them. The CDR3 here is CATSRASSGEQFF. CDR3 nucleotide sequence: TGTGCCACCAGCAGAGCTTCTAGTGGCGAGCAGTTCTTC.

This clone was observed once. This chain links TRBV11-2 with TRBJ2-1; TRBD2 matches at 8 bases. The CDR3 extends over 15 amino acids. In germline, CDR1 is SGHAT, CDR2 FQNNGV. The V segment lost 4 bases and the J segment 4 bases; nucleotides outside the gene matches: 6. The CDR3 region is CASSSRLAKYNEQFF. CDR3 in DNA: TGTGCCAGCAGCTCCCGACTAGCGAAGTACAATGAGCAGTTCTTC.

Remarks on this clone: The identical CDR3 is also encoded by other nucleotide sequences in the sample. The V gene is TRBV7-9, the J gene TRBJ2-7; D gene unclear. The germline V gene has CDR1 SEHNR and CDR2 FQNEAQ (reference sequence). Trimming took off 3 bases at V and 2 bases at J, with 5 bases between the two ends. This CDR3 has 12 amino acids. This CDR3 is CASSFTAYEQYF. Written as DNA, the CDR3 is TGTGCCAGCAGCTTTACTGCCTACGAGCAGTACTTC.

The genes are TRBV25-1 and TRBJ1-1; perhaps TRBD1 as D (5 bases). The CDR3 has 15 amino acids. The V and J ends lost 6 bases and 1 base respectively, with 15 bases between them. The germline gives CDR1 MGHDK, CDR2 SYGVNS. The CDR3 coding sequence is TGTGCCAGCAGCGAAGGGGCAAGGCGGAACACTGAAGCTTTCTTT. It is translated as CASSEGARRNTEAFF.

The V and J genes are TRBV28 and TRBJ1-4; D is undetermined. Germline-derived CDR1 and CDR2 are MDHEN and SYDVKM. V was pared by 6 bases and J by 8 bases, with 19 bases between. This CDR3 has 15 residues. DNA for the CDR3: TGTGCCAGCAGCCGCCGTGGTGTGATCGGGGAAAAACTGTTTTTT. As protein: CASSRRGVIGEKLFF.